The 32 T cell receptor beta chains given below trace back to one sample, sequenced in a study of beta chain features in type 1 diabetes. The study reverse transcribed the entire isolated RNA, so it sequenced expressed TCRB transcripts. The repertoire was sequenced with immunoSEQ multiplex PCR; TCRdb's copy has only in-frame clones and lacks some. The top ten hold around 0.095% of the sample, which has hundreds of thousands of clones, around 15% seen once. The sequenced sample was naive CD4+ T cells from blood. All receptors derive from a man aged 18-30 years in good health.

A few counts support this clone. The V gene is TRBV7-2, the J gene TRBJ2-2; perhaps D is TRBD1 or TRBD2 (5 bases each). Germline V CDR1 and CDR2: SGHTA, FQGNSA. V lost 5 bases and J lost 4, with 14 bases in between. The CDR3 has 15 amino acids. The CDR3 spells CASSGGAGATGELFF. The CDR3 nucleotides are TGTGCCAGCAGCGGTGGGGCGGGTGCCACCGGGGAGCTGTTTTTT. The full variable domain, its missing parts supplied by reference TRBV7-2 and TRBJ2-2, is GAGVSQSPSNKVTEKGKDVELRCDPISGHTALYWYRQSLGQGLEFLIYFQGNSAPDKSGLPSDRFSAERTGGSVSTLTIQRTQQEDSAVYLCASSGGAGATGELFFGEGSRLTVL.

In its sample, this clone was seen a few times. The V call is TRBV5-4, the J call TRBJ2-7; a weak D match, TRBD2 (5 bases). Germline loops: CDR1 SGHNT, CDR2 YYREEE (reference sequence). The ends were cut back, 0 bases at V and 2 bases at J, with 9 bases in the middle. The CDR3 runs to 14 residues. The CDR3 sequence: CASSLEGDTYEQYF. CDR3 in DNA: TGTGCCAGCAGCTTGGAGGGAGATACCTACGAGCAGTACTTC.

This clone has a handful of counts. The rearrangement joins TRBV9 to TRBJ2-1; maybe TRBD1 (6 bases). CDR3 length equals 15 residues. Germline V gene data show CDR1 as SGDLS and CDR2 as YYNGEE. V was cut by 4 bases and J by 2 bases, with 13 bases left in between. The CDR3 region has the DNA TGTGCCAGCAGCCCCACCGGGACACCCTACAATGAGCAGTTCTTC. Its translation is CASSPTGTPYNEQFF.

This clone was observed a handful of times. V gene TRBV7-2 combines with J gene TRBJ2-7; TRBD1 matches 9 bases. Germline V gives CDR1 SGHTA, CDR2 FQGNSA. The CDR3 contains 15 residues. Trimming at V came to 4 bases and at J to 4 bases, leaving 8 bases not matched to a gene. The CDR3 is CASSSRTGVGYEQYF. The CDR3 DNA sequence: TGTGCCAGCAGCTCCCGGACAGGGGTGGGGTACGAGCAGTACTTC.

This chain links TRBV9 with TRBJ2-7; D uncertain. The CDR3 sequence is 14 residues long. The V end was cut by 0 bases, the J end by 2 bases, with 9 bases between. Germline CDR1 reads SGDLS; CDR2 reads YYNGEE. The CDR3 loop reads CASSVESQTYEQYF. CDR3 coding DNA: TGTGCCAGCAGCGTAGAGAGCCAGACCTACGAGCAGTACTTC.

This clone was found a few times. The CDR3 DNA is TGCGCCAGCAGCCAAGGCCAGGTGGCGGGGAACTATGGCTACACCTTC. It translates to CASSQGQVAGNYGYTF. V is TRBV4-3 and J is TRBJ1-2; D gene unclear. V was shortened by 1 base and J by 2 bases, with 14 bases between the two germline ends. The CDR3 is made up of 16 amino acids. Germline CDR1 is LGHNA and CDR2 is YSLEER.

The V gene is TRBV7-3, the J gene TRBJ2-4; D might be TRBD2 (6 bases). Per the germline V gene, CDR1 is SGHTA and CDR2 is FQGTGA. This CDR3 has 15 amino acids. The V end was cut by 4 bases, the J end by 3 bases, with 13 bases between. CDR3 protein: CASSSAGPGKNIQYF. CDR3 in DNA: TGTGCCAGCAGCTCCGCGGGACCCGGCAAAAACATTCAGTACTTC.

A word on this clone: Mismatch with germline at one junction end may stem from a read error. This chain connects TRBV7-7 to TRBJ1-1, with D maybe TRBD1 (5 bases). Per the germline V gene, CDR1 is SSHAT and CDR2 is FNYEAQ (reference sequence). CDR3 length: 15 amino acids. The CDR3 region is CASSPPGPLNTEAFF. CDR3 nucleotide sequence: TGTGCTAGCAGCCCCCCGGGACCTTTAAACACTGAAGCTTTCTTT.

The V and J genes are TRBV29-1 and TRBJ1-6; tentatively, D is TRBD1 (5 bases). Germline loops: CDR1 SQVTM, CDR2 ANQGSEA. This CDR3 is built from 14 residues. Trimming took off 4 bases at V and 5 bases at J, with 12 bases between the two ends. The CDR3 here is CSVVEGTNNSPLHF. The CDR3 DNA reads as TGCAGCGTTGTGGAGGGGACGAATAATTCACCCCTCCACTTT.

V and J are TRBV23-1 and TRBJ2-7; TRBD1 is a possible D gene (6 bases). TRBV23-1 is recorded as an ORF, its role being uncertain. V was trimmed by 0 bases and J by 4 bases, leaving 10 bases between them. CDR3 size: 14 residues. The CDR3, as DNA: TGCGCCAGCAGTCAATCAGGGACAAGGTACGAGCAGTACTTC. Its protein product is CASSQSGTRYEQYF.

In DNA, the CDR3 is TGTGCCAGCAGGTCAGGGGATTCGATTCACGAGCAGTACTTC. Translating gives CASRSGDSIHEQYF. The rearrangement links TRBV6-5 to TRBJ2-7; possible D gene TRBD1, 6 bases. The CDR3 extends over 14 amino acids. CDR1 MNHEY and CDR2 SVGAGI come from the germline V gene. The germline V and J ends were trimmed by 6 bases and 5 bases, with 17 bases remaining between them.

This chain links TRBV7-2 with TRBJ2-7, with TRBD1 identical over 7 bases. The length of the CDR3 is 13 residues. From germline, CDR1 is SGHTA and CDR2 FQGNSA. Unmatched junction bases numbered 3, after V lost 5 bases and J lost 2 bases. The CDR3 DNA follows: TGTGCCAGCAGCACTACAGGGGCCTACGAGCAGTACTTC. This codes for CASSTTGAYEQYF. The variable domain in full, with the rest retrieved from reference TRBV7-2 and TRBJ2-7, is GAGVSQSPSNKVTEKGKDVELRCDPISGHTALYWYRQSLGQGLEFLIYFQGNSAPDKSGLPSDRFSAERTGGSVSTLTIQRTQQEDSAVYLCASSTTGAYEQYFGPGTRLTVT.

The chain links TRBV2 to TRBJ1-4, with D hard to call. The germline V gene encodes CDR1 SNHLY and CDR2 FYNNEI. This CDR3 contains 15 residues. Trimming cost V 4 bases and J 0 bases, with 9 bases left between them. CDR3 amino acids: CASSAQKATNEKLFF. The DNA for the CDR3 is TGTGCCAGCAGTGCTCAAAAGGCAACTAATGAAAAACTGTTTTTT.

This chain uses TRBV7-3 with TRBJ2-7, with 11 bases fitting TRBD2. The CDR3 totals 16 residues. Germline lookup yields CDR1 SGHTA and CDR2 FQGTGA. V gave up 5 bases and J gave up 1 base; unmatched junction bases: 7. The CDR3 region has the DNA TGTGCCAGCAGCGTCACCGGGACTAGCGGTTCCTACGAGCAGTACTTC. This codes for CASSVTGTSGSYEQYF.

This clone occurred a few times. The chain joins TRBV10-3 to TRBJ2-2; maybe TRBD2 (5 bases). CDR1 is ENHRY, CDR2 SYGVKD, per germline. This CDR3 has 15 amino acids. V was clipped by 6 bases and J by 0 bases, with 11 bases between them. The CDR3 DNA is TGTGCCATCAGAGGAGGCGGATCGAACACCGGGGAGCTGTTTTTT. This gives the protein CAIRGGGSNTGELFF.

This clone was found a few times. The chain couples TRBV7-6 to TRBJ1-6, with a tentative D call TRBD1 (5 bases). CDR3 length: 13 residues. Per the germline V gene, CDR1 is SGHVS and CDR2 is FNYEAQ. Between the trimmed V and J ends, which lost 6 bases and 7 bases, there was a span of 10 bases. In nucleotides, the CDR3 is TGTGCCAGCAGTTCGGGGACCAATTCACCCCTCCACTTT. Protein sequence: CASSSGTNSPLHF.

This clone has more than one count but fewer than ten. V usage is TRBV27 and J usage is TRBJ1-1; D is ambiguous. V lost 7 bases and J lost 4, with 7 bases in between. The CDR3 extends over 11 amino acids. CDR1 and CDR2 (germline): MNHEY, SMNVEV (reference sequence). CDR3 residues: CASNRGTEAFF. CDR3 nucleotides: TGTGCCAGCAATAGAGGCACTGAAGCTTTCTTT.

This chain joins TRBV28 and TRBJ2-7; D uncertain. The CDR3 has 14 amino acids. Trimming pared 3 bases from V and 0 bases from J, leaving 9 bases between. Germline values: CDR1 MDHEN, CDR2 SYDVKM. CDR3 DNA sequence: TGTGCCAGCAGTTTTTACAGAGGCTCCTACGAGCAGTACTTC. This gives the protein CASSFYRGSYEQYF.

CDR3 residues: CASSLDRGALNYGYTF. Here the CDR3 DNA reads TGTGCCAGCAGCCTGGACAGGGGCGCCCTCAACTATGGCTACACCTTC. The genes are TRBV9 and TRBJ1-2; TRBD1 matches 9 bases. V was pared by 4 bases and J by 2 bases, with 9 bases of the junction left unmatched. Germline values: CDR1 SGDLS, CDR2 YYNGEE. The CDR3 consists of 16 residues.

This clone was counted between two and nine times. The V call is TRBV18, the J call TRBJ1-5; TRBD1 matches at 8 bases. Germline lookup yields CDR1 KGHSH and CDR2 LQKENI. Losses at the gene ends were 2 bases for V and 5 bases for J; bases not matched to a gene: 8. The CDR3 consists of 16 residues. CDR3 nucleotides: TGTGCCAGCTCACCATTTCCCAGGGGGCGTCATCAGCCCCAGCATTTT. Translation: CASSPFPRGRHQPQHF.

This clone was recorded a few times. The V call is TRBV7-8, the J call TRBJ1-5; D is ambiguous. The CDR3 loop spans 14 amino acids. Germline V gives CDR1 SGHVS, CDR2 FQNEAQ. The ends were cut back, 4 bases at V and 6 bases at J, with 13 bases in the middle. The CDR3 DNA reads TGTGCCAGCAGCTGGACGGATGGGATTCAGCCCCAGCATTTT. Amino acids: CASSWTDGIQPQHF.

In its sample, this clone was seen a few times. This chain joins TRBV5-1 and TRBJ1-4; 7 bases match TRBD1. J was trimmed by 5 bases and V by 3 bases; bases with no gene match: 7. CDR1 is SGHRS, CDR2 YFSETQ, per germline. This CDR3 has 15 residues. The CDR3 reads CASSYIRDRNEKLFF. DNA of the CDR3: TGCGCCAGCAGCTACATCCGGGACAGAAATGAAAAACTGTTTTTT.

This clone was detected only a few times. The CDR3 DNA is TGTGCCAGCAGCCAAGCTCGAGCGGGGGCCCTTAGCTCCTACAATGAGCAGTTCTTC. Protein product: CASSQARAGALSSYNEQFF. The gene calls are TRBV4-2 and TRBJ2-1; TRBD2 aligns across 8 bases. V trimming: 1 base; J trimming: 0 bases; junction bases outside the gene matches: 11. Looked up from germline, CDR1 is LGHNA and CDR2 is YNFKEQ. This CDR3 comprises 19 residues.

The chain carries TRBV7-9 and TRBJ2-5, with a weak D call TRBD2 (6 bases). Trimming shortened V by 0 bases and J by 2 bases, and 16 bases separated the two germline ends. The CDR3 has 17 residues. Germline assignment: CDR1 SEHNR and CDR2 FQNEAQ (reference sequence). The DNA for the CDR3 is TGTGCCAGCAGCTTAGCACTCCCCAGGAGGGGACAAGAGACCCAGTACTTC. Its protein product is CASSLALPRRGQETQYF.

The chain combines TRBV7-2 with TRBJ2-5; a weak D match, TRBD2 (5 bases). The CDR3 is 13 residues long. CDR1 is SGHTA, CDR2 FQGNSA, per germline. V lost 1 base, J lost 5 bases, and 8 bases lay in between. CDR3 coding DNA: TGTGCCAGCAGCTTAGAAAGGGAGGAGACCCAGTACTTC. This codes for CASSLEREETQYF.

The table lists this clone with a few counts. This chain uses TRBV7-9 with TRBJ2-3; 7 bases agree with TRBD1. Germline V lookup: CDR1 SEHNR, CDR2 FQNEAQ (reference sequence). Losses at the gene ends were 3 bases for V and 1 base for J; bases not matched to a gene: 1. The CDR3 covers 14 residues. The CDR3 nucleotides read TGTGCCAGCAGCTTTACAGGGGGCACAGATACGCAGTATTTT. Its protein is CASSFTGGTDTQYF.

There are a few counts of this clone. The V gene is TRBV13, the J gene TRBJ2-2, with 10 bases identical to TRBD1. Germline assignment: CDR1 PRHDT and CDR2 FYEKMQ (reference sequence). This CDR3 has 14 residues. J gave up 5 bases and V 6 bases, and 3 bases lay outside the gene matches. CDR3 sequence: CASRLGQGTGELFF. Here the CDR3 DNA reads TGTGCCAGCAGGTTGGGACAGGGGACCGGGGAGCTGTTTTTT.

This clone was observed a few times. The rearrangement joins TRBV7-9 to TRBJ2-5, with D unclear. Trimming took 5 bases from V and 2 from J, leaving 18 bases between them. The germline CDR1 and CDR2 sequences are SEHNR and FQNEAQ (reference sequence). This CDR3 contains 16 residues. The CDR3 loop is CASSPVLGRSQETQYF. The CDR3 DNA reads TGTGCCAGCAGCCCCGTTCTCGGTAGAAGTCAAGAGACCCAGTACTTC.

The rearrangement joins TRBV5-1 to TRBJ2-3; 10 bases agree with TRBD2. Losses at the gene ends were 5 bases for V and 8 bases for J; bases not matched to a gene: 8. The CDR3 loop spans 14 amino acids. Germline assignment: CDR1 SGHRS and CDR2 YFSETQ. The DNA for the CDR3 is TGCGCCAGCAGATCTAGCGGGAGTAGGGGTACGCAGTATTTT. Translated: CASRSSGSRGTQYF.

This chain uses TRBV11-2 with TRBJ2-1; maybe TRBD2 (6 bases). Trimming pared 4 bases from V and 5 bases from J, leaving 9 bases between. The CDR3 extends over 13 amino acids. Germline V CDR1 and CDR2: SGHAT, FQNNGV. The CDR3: CASSSGLNNEQFF. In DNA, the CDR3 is TGTGCCAGCAGCTCCGGACTAAACAATGAGCAGTTCTTC.

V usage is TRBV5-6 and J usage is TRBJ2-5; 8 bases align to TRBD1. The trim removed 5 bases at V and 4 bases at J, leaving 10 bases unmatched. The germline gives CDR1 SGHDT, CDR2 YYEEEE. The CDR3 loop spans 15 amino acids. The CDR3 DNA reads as TGTGCCAGCAGTCCTCTCGACAGGGGTGGAGAGACCCAGTACTTC. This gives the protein CASSPLDRGGETQYF.

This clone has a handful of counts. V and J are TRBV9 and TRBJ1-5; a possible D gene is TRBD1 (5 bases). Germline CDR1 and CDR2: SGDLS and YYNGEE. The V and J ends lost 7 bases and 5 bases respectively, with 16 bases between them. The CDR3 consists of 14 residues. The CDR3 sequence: CASGVGEVYQPQHF. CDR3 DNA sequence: TGTGCCAGCGGGGTAGGGGAGGTATATCAGCCCCAGCATTTT.